These T cell receptor beta chains were read from a single sample in a study of T-cell reconstitution after alpha-beta-depleted transplantation in children. TCRdb reprocessed the PCR reads with MiXCR, giving one entry per CDR3 protein. The repertoire holds hundreds of thousands of distinct CDR3 sequences, with roughly 17% as singletons. The specimen comprised PBMCs, mostly from graft donor cells, sampled 360 days after TCRalphabeta/CD19-depleted stem cell transplant. Source of these receptors: a male patient aged 2 to 10 who had a stem cell transplant for acute lymphoblastic leukemia, so the T cells may come from the graft donor. Both conserved end residues are part of each CDR3. The D gene is left open where the match is weak. Expanded clones get a size class; other rows say once, few or many, or leave the size out.

cdr3_aa: CASNQESVDLLHHEQYF; cdr3_nt: TGTGCCAGCAACCAGGAATCCGTGGACCTACTTCACCACGAGCAGTACTTC; clone_size: .; cdr3_length: 17; d_call: .; j_call: TRBJ2-7; v_call: TRBV28
cdr3_aa: CSATGTGGRSSHGNEQFF; cdr3_nt: TGCAGTGCTACCGGGACAGGGGGAAGGAGCTCCCACGGGAATGAGCAGTTCTTC; clone_size: once; cdr3_length: 18; d_call: TRBD1; j_call: TRBJ2-1; v_call: TRBV20-1
cdr3_aa: CASSQRTGGRTGELFF; cdr3_nt: TGCGCCAGCAGCCAGAGGACAGGGGGCCGGACCGGGGAGCTGTTTTTT; clone_size: few; cdr3_length: 16; d_call: TRBD1; j_call: TRBJ2-2; v_call: TRBV4-3
cdr3_aa: CSAREGGANVLTF; cdr3_nt: TGCAGTGCTAGAGAGGGGGGGGCCAACGTCCTGACTTTC; clone_size: few; cdr3_length: 13; d_call: .; j_call: TRBJ2-6; v_call: TRBV20-1
cdr3_aa: CSAREHTATNEKLFF; cdr3_nt: TGCAGTGCTAGAGAACATACTGCAACTAATGAAAAACTGTTTTTT; clone_size: few; cdr3_length: 15; d_call: .; j_call: TRBJ1-4; v_call: TRBV20-1
cdr3_aa: CASGSYRGSKETQYF; cdr3_nt: TGTGCTAGTGGTTCCTACAGGGGATCCAAAGAGACCCAGTACTTC; clone_size: .; cdr3_length: 15; d_call: TRBD1; j_call: TRBJ2-5; v_call: TRBV12-5
cdr3_aa: CACGAGGTYEQYF; cdr3_nt: TGTGCCTGCGGGGCAGGGGGGACCTACGAGCAGTACTTC; clone_size: .; cdr3_length: 13; d_call: .; j_call: TRBJ2-7; v_call: TRBV30
cdr3_aa: CASSFSRDNEQFF; cdr3_nt: TGTGCCAGCAGCTTTAGCAGGGACAATGAGCAGTTCTTC; clone_size: many; cdr3_length: 13; d_call: .; j_call: TRBJ2-1; v_call: TRBV7-2
cdr3_aa: CSAKAYNEQFF; cdr3_nt: TGCAGTGCTAAAGCCTACAATGAGCAGTTCTTC; clone_size: .; cdr3_length: 11; d_call: .; j_call: TRBJ2-1; v_call: TRBV20-1
cdr3_aa: CASSLAPTGTSTDTQYF; cdr3_nt: TGTGCCAGCAGCTTAGCCCCAACCGGGACCTCCACAGATACGCAGTATTTT; clone_size: few; cdr3_length: 17; d_call: .; j_call: TRBJ2-3; v_call: TRBV7-8
cdr3_aa: CASSPREERNIQYF; cdr3_nt: TGTGCCAGCAGCCCGCGCGAAGAAAGGAACATTCAGTACTTC; clone_size: .; cdr3_length: 14; d_call: .; j_call: TRBJ2-4; v_call: TRBV7-9
cdr3_aa: CSTGDSLTGELFF; cdr3_nt: TGCAGCACCGGGGACAGCCTCACCGGGGAGCTGTTTTTT; clone_size: many; cdr3_length: 13; d_call: TRBD1; j_call: TRBJ2-2; v_call: TRBV29-1
cdr3_aa: CASSQGGGYSPLHF; cdr3_nt: TGTGCCAGCAGCCAAGGCGGGGGGTATTCACCCCTCCACTTT; clone_size: .; cdr3_length: 14; d_call: .; j_call: TRBJ1-6; v_call: TRBV4-2
cdr3_aa: CASSLTGGDGYTF; cdr3_nt: TGCGCCAGCAGTTTAACAGGGGGTGATGGCTACACCTTC; clone_size: .; cdr3_length: 13; d_call: TRBD1; j_call: TRBJ1-2; v_call: TRBV5-1
cdr3_aa: CASSQLQGYTGELFF; cdr3_nt: TGTGCCAGCAGCCAGTTGCAGGGTTACACCGGGGAGCTGTTTTTT; clone_size: few; cdr3_length: 15; d_call: .; j_call: TRBJ2-2; v_call: TRBV4-2
cdr3_aa: CASSFYRGAAQETQYF; cdr3_nt: TGTGCCAGCAGTTTTTATCGAGGGGCGGCCCAAGAGACCCAGTACTTC; clone_size: many; cdr3_length: 16; d_call: .; j_call: TRBJ2-5; v_call: TRBV28
cdr3_aa: CASSPTRGNQPQHF; cdr3_nt: TGTGCCAGCTCACCAACTAGGGGTAATCAGCCCCAGCATTTT; clone_size: many; cdr3_length: 14; d_call: .; j_call: TRBJ1-5; v_call: TRBV18
cdr3_aa: CASSYRQLRNNEQFF; cdr3_nt: TGTGCCAGCAGTTATCGGCAGCTACGGAACAATGAGCAGTTCTTC; clone_size: .; cdr3_length: 15; d_call: .; j_call: TRBJ2-1; v_call: TRBV6-5
cdr3_aa: CASKRDRVVNQPQHF; cdr3_nt: TGTGCCAGCAAGCGGGACAGGGTGGTCAATCAGCCCCAGCATTTT; clone_size: .; cdr3_length: 15; d_call: TRBD1; j_call: TRBJ1-5; v_call: TRBV28
cdr3_aa: CASSYLPSGRGGNEQFF; cdr3_nt: TGTGCCAGCAGTTACTTACCTAGCGGGAGAGGGGGCAATGAGCAGTTCTTC; clone_size: few; cdr3_length: 17; d_call: TRBD2; j_call: TRBJ2-1; v_call: TRBV6-5
cdr3_aa: CASSPLQAGGNTGELFF; cdr3_nt: TGTGCCAGCAGCCCCCTTCAAGCGGGAGGAAACACCGGGGAGCTGTTTTTT; clone_size: few; cdr3_length: 17; d_call: TRBD2; j_call: TRBJ2-2; v_call: TRBV4-2
cdr3_aa: CASCLGPNEQFF; cdr3_nt: TGTGCCAGCTGTTTAGGGCCCAATGAGCAGTTCTTC; clone_size: few; cdr3_length: 12; d_call: .; j_call: TRBJ2-1; v_call: TRBV7-9
cdr3_aa: CASSLDSADTQYF; cdr3_nt: TGTGCCAGCAGCTTGGACAGTGCAGATACGCAGTATTTT; clone_size: .; cdr3_length: 13; d_call: .; j_call: TRBJ2-3; v_call: TRBV5-6
cdr3_aa: CAISGYGAPDTQYF; cdr3_nt: TGTGCCATCAGTGGGTACGGGGCACCAGATACGCAGTATTTT; clone_size: .; cdr3_length: 14; d_call: .; j_call: TRBJ2-3; v_call: TRBV10-3
cdr3_aa: CAPRDGANVLTF; cdr3_nt: TGTGCTCCCCGGGATGGGGCCAACGTCCTGACTTTC; clone_size: many; cdr3_length: 12; d_call: .; j_call: TRBJ2-6; v_call: TRBV10-3
cdr3_aa: CASSFGATEAFF; cdr3_nt: TGTGCCAGCAGTTTCGGGGCCACTGAAGCTTTCTTT; clone_size: .; cdr3_length: 12; d_call: .; j_call: TRBJ1-1; v_call: TRBV12-3/TRBV12-4
cdr3_aa: CASSPDTSYEQYF; cdr3_nt: TGCGCCAGCAGCCCAGACACGTCCTACGAGCAGTACTTC; clone_size: few; cdr3_length: 13; d_call: .; j_call: TRBJ2-7; v_call: TRBV5-1
cdr3_aa: CASSTGLAEPAQYF; cdr3_nt: TGTGCCAGCAGTACAGGACTAGCGGAACCTGCGCAGTATTTT; clone_size: .; cdr3_length: 14; d_call: TRBD2; j_call: TRBJ2-3; v_call: TRBV2
cdr3_aa: CSQNWIDTDTQYF; cdr3_nt: TGCAGCCAAAACTGGATCGACACAGATACGCAGTATTTT; clone_size: few; cdr3_length: 13; d_call: .; j_call: TRBJ2-3; v_call: TRBV29-1
cdr3_aa: CASSLRQGLSYFEQYF; cdr3_nt: TGTGCCAGCAGTCTCCGACAGGGCCTCTCCTACTTCGAGCAGTACTTC; clone_size: .; cdr3_length: 16; d_call: TRBD1; j_call: TRBJ2-7; v_call: TRBV12-3/TRBV12-4
cdr3_aa: CASSEPAGHGSYEQYF; cdr3_nt: TGCGCCAGCAGTGAGCCAGCGGGACACGGTTCCTACGAGCAGTACTTC; clone_size: .; cdr3_length: 16; d_call: .; j_call: TRBJ2-7; v_call: TRBV10-2
cdr3_aa: CASSQDPWANEQFF; cdr3_nt: TGCGCCAGCAGCCAAGATCCTTGGGCCAATGAGCAGTTCTTC; clone_size: .; cdr3_length: 14; d_call: .; j_call: TRBJ2-1; v_call: TRBV4-3
cdr3_aa: CASSFLLLGTYEQYF; cdr3_nt: TGTGCCAGCAGCTTCCTCCTGCTGGGTACCTACGAGCAGTACTTC; clone_size: .; cdr3_length: 15; d_call: .; j_call: TRBJ2-7; v_call: TRBV7-8
cdr3_aa: CASSPLKGLAGAGANVLTF; cdr3_nt: TGTGCCAGCAGCCCCCTTAAGGGACTAGCGGGAGCTGGGGCCAACGTCCTGACTTTC; clone_size: .; cdr3_length: 19; d_call: TRBD2; j_call: TRBJ2-6; v_call: TRBV14
cdr3_aa: CATSREAGTGEEEKLFF; cdr3_nt: TGTGCCACCAGCAGAGAGGCGGGGACAGGGGAAGAAGAAAAACTGTTTTTT; clone_size: .; cdr3_length: 17; d_call: TRBD1; j_call: TRBJ1-4; v_call: TRBV15
cdr3_aa: CASSKGLAGDNEQYF; cdr3_nt: TGTGCCAGCAGCAAGGGACTAGCGGGAGACAACGAGCAGTACTTC; clone_size: few; cdr3_length: 15; d_call: TRBD2; j_call: TRBJ2-7; v_call: TRBV9
cdr3_aa: CASSYSTGNEQFF; cdr3_nt: TGTGCCAGCAGTTACTCGACAGGCAATGAGCAGTTCTTC; clone_size: .; cdr3_length: 13; d_call: .; j_call: TRBJ2-1; v_call: TRBV6-5
cdr3_aa: CASSLFRVSNTGELFF; cdr3_nt: TGTGCCAGCAGTTTATTTAGGGTTTCGAACACCGGGGAGCTGTTTTTT; clone_size: .; cdr3_length: 16; d_call: .; j_call: TRBJ2-2; v_call: TRBV12-3/TRBV12-4
cdr3_aa: CSGLTGPNEQFF; cdr3_nt: TGCAGTGGTCTGACAGGGCCAAATGAGCAGTTCTTC; clone_size: .; cdr3_length: 12; d_call: TRBD1; j_call: TRBJ2-1; v_call: TRBV20-1
cdr3_aa: CASSFTTGLTEAFF; cdr3_nt: TGTGCCAGCAGTTTCACGACAGGGCTCACTGAAGCTTTCTTT; clone_size: few; cdr3_length: 14; d_call: TRBD1; j_call: TRBJ1-1; v_call: TRBV28
cdr3_aa: CSAVPTGVSYEQYF; cdr3_nt: TGCAGTGCTGTTCCGACAGGGGTTTCCTACGAGCAGTACTTC; clone_size: .; cdr3_length: 14; d_call: TRBD1; j_call: TRBJ2-7; v_call: TRBV20-1
cdr3_aa: CSVEPRGRRTDTQYF; cdr3_nt: TGCAGCGTTGAACCGCGCGGGAGGAGGACAGATACGCAGTATTTT; clone_size: few; cdr3_length: 15; d_call: TRBD2; j_call: TRBJ2-3; v_call: TRBV29-1
cdr3_aa: CSAIGLHPDYEEQYF; cdr3_nt: TGCAGTGCTATCGGCCTACATCCAGACTACGAAGAGCAGTACTTC; clone_size: .; cdr3_length: 15; d_call: .; j_call: TRBJ2-7; v_call: TRBV20-1
cdr3_aa: CSASVGTSGSNEQFF; cdr3_nt: TGCAGTGCTAGCGTCGGGACTAGCGGGAGTAATGAGCAGTTCTTC; clone_size: few; cdr3_length: 15; d_call: TRBD2; j_call: TRBJ2-1; v_call: TRBV20-1